Sequencing of this TCR beta chain was carried out in a study of cytomegalovirus exposure and HLA in healthy donors. Germline CDR1 is SGHNT and CDR2 is YYREEE (reference sequence). V was trimmed by 1 base and J by 11 bases, leaving 12 bases between them. This CDR3 comprises 13 residues. This PCR relied on a set of 60 Vbeta primers and 13 Jbeta primers. Assay: immunoSEQ multiplex PCR; the TCRdb copy retains only in-frame clones and omits some. The sample yields approximately 110,000 clones, 70% seen once. The sequencing input was PBMCs. This receptor was taken from a young man in good health and CMV-seropositive. V is TRBV5-4 and J is TRBJ1-4; D remains ambiguous. In DNA, the CDR3 is TGTGCCAGCAGCTTGAATGCGGCTAGGAAACTGTTTTTT. This encodes CASSLNAARKLFF.